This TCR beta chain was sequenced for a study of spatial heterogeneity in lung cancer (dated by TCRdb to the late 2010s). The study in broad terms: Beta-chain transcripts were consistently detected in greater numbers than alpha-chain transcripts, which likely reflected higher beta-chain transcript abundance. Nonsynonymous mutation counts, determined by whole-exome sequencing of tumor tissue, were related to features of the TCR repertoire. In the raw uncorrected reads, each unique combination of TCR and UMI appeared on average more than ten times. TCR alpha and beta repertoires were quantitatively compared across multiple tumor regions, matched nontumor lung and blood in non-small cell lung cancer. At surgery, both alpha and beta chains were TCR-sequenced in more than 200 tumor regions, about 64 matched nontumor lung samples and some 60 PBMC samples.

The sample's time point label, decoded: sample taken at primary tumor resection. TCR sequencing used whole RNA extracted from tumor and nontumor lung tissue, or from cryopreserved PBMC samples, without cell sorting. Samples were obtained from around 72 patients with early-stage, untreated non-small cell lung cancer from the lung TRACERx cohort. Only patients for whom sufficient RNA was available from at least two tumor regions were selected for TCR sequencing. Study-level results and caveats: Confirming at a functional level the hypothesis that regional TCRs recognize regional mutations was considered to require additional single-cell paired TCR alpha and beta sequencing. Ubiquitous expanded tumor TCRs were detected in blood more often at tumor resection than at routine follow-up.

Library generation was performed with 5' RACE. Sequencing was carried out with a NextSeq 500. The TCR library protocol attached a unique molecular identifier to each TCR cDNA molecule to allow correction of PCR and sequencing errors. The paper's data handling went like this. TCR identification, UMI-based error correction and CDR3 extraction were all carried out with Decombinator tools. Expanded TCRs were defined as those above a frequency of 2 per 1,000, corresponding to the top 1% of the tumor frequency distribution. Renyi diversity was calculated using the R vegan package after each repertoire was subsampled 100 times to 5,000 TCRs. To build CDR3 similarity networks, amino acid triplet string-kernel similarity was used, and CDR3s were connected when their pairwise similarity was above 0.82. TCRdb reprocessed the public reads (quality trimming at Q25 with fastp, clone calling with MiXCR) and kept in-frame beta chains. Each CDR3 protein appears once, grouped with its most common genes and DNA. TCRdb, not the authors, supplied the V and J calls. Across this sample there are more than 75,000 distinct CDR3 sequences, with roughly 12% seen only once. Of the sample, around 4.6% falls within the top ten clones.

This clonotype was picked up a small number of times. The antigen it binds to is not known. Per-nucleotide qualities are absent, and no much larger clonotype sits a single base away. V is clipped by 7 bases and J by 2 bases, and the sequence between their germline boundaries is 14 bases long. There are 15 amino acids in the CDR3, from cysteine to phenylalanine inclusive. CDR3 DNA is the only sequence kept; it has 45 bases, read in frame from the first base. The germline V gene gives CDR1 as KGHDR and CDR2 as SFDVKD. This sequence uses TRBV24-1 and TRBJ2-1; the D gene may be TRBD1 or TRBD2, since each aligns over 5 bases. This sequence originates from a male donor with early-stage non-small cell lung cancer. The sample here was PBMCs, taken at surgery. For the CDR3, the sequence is CATSSGRAPYNEQFF. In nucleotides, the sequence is TGTGCCACCAGCTCAGGGCGGGCACCCTACAATGAGCAGTTCTTC.